Below, 27 T cell receptor beta chains from the same sample are listed, as sequenced in a study of T cells in pancreatic ductal adenocarcinoma. Using immunoSEQ multiplex PCR, the repertoire was profiled, and TCRdb retains in-frame clones only, with some absent. The sample includes around 15,000 clones, around nine tenths seen only once; the top ten take 15% to 20%. No neoadjuvant therapy was given to the selected pancreatic ductal adenocarcinoma patients before their surgery. Sequenced sample: PBMCs. Receptors originate from a human donor with pancreatic ductal adenocarcinoma.

The chain joins TRBV5-1 to TRBJ1-4; TRBD1 matches 8 bases. Germline values: CDR1 SGHRS, CDR2 YFSETQ. With 3 bases clipped from V and 0 bases from J, the junction kept 13 bases outside the gene matches. The CDR3 has 19 residues. The CDR3 DNA is TGCGCCAGCAGCTCCTCAAGGTGGCAGGGGGCTGCAACTAATGAAAAACTGTTTTTT. Amino acid sequence: CASSSSRWQGAATNEKLFF.

V gene TRBV5-1 combines with J gene TRBJ1-1; TRBD1 aligns across 10 bases. The germline CDR1 and CDR2 sequences are SGHRS and YFSETQ. The V gene end was trimmed by 4 bases and the J gene end by 3 bases; junction bases not matched to a gene: 3. The CDR3 has 14 amino acids. The DNA of the CDR3 is TGCGCCAGCAGCGGGACAGGGGTGGACACTGAAGCTTTCTTT. Translated, it gives CASSGTGVDTEAFF. Looking up the rest from reference TRBV5-1 and TRBJ1-1 gives the full variable domain: KAGVTQTPRYLIKTRGQQVTLSCSPISGHRSVSWYQQTPGQGLQFLFEYFSETQRNKGNFPGRFSGRQFSNSRSEMNVSTLELGDSALYLCASSGTGVDTEAFFGQGTRLTVV.

The chain links TRBV11-2 to TRBJ1-2; 12 nucleotides align to TRBD1. There are 15 residues in the CDR3. Germline V gives CDR1 SGHAT, CDR2 FQNNGV. V shed 5 bases, J shed 4 bases, and the junction held 5 bases outside the gene matches. CDR3: CASSIPGQGAYGYTF. The CDR3 coding sequence is TGTGCCAGCAGCATACCGGGACAGGGGGCCTATGGCTACACCTTC.

The chain employs TRBV7-3 and TRBJ1-2, with D possibly being TRBD1 (6 bases). The CDR3 totals 14 residues. Germline V gives CDR1 SGHTA, CDR2 FQGTGA. Trimming left V 5 bases short and J 0 bases short, with 10 bases between. The CDR3 reads CASSPGATNYGYTF. CDR3 sequence (DNA): TGTGCCAGCAGCCCGGGGGCGACTAACTATGGCTACACCTTC.

The CDR3 reads CASSPPGLAGPNEQFF. CDR3 nucleotides: TGTGCCAGCTCACCACCCGGACTAGCGGGGCCCAATGAGCAGTTCTTC. The chain uses TRBV18 and TRBJ2-1; TRBD2 matches 12 bases. This CDR3 contains 16 residues. V was pared by 0 bases and J by 6 bases, with 3 bases of the junction left unmatched. Germline V gene lookup returns CDR1 KGHSH and CDR2 LQKENI. The whole variable domain, remainder taken from reference TRBV18 and TRBJ2-1, is NAGVMQNPRHLVRRRGQEARLRCSPMKGHSHVYWYRQLPEEGLKFMVYLQKENIIDESGMPKERFSAEFPKEGPSILRIQQVVRGDSAAYFCASSPPGLAGPNEQFFGPGTRLTVL.

This sequence joins TRBV2 and TRBJ1-1; TRBD1 might be the D (6 bases). The CDR3 runs 14 residues. The germline V and J ends were trimmed by 5 bases and 0 bases, with 10 bases remaining between them. The germline CDR1 and CDR2 sequences are SNHLY and FYNNEI. The CDR3 DNA reads as TGTGCCAGCAGTCGACAGGTCATGAACACTGAAGCTTTCTTT. Residues: CASSRQVMNTEAFF.

This chain connects TRBV5-1 to TRBJ2-3; D gene unclear. CDR1 SGHRS and CDR2 YFSETQ come from the germline V gene. CDR3 length equals 15 residues. Trimming left V 1 base short and J 0 bases short, with 9 bases between. CDR3 sequence (DNA): TGCGCCAGCAGCTTGCGAGGAACTAGCACAGATACGCAGTATTTT. The encoded protein is CASSLRGTSTDTQYF.

The chain is built from TRBV28 and TRBJ1-2; 9 positions match TRBD1. Trimming took 6 bases from V and 4 from J; bases not matched to a gene: 6. The CDR3 is 14 amino acids. Germline values: CDR1 MDHEN, CDR2 SYDVKM. The CDR3 region is CASSRTGDSYGYTF. The CDR3 nucleotides are TGTGCCAGCAGCCGGACAGGGGACAGCTATGGCTACACCTTC.

The J gene is TRBJ2-7, the V gene TRBV27; D gene uncertain. The CDR3 runs 15 residues. The germline gives CDR1 MNHEY, CDR2 SMNVEV (reference sequence). Trimming cost V 5 bases and J 2 bases, with 16 bases left between them. The CDR3 reads CASSPGRRPTYEQYF. The CDR3 DNA reads as TGTGCCAGCAGTCCGGGTAGGCGCCCCACCTACGAGCAGTACTTC.

This chain links TRBV7-9 with TRBJ2-1; 8 bases line up with TRBD1. In germline, CDR1 is SEHNR, CDR2 FQNEAQ (reference sequence). V lost 4 bases, J lost 6 bases, and 8 bases stayed unmatched. The CDR3 consists of 15 residues. CDR3 nucleotides: TGTGCCAGCAGCTCCGCGGACAGGGTCGGCAATGAGCAGTTCTTC. Translated: CASSSADRVGNEQFF.

A single count supports this clone. This chain connects TRBV7-3 to TRBJ1-1; D gene ambiguous. The germline V gene has CDR1 SGHTA and CDR2 FQGTGA. The CDR3 loop spans 14 amino acids. V was trimmed by 5 bases and J by 4 bases, leaving 14 bases between them. The CDR3 DNA sequence: TGTGCCAGCAGCCCGGGATTGCTGGGCACTGAAGCTTTCTTT. Translated: CASSPGLLGTEAFF.

This sequence joins TRBV27 and TRBJ1-1; weak D call: TRBD1 (5 bases). Germline CDR1 MNHEY, CDR2 SMNVEV (reference sequence). V lost 3 bases and J 0 bases, leaving 14 bases between the germline ends. The CDR3 loop spans 16 amino acids. DNA for the CDR3: TGTGCCAGCAGTTTGATAGGGGAAATCATGAACACTGAAGCTTTCTTT. This codes for CASSLIGEIMNTEAFF.

This rearrangement joins TRBV4-3 to TRBJ2-3, with no clear D. CDR3 length: 16 residues. Germline V gene lookup returns CDR1 LGHNA and CDR2 YSLEER. Trimming shortened V by 0 bases and J by 0 bases, and 10 bases separated the two germline ends. The CDR3 DNA sequence: TGCGCCAGCAGCCAAGATCTGGGGTCTAGCACAGATACGCAGTATTTT. Residues: CASSQDLGSSTDTQYF.

This clone was seen a handful of times. This chain uses TRBV7-9 with TRBJ2-1; D remains ambiguous. V shed 2 bases and J shed 7 bases, with 15 bases lying between them. This CDR3 contains 15 residues. CDR1 and CDR2 (germline): SEHNR, FQNEAQ (reference sequence). CDR3 DNA: TGTGCCAGCAGCTTACCCAGGCGACTGGGGAATGAGCAGTTCTTC. This encodes CASSLPRRLGNEQFF.

The chain couples TRBV5-4 to TRBJ2-7, with D maybe TRBD2 (6 bases). The CDR3 sequence is 15 residues long. Germline assignment: CDR1 SGHNT and CDR2 YYREEE (reference sequence). Deletions cut 0 bases from V and 0 bases from J, with 10 bases between. The CDR3 region is CASSLDSGGSYEQYF. CDR3 in DNA: TGTGCCAGCAGCTTGGATTCCGGGGGCTCCTACGAGCAGTACTTC.

The sample holds one count of this clone. The rearrangement uses TRBV14 and TRBJ1-4; D ambiguous. Trimming cost V 1 base and J 8 bases, with 17 bases left between them. Per the germline V gene, CDR1 is SGHDN and CDR2 is FVKESK. The CDR3 runs to 16 residues. CDR3 nucleotide sequence: TGTGCCAGCAGCCAAGGTGTAAGGAGGTGGGGAGAAAAACTGTTTTTT. It encodes CASSQGVRRWGEKLFF.

This chain uses TRBV18 with TRBJ1-5, with D possibly matching TRBD1 (6 bases). Trimming took off 3 bases at V and 3 bases at J, with 12 bases between the two ends. Germline V gene sequence: CDR1 KGHSH, CDR2 LQKENI. The CDR3 spans 15 residues. CDR3 amino acids: CASSPTGLANQPQHF. The CDR3 nucleotides read TGTGCCAGCTCACCGACAGGTCTAGCCAATCAGCCCCAGCATTTT.

The sample holds one count of this clone. The gene calls are TRBV4-3 and TRBJ2-5; TRBD1 agrees at 9 bases. The CDR3 length is 16 residues. The trim removed 4 bases at V and 2 bases at J, leaving 8 bases unmatched. CDR1 is LGHNA and CDR2 is YSLEER in the germline V gene. The CDR3 DNA follows: TGCGCCAGCAGCCCCACCGGAGACAGGGGGCAAGAGACCCAGTACTTC. It is translated as CASSPTGDRGQETQYF.

The rearrangement links TRBV19 to TRBJ1-1; D is possibly TRBD1 (6 bases). The V and J ends lost 3 bases and 0 bases respectively, with 20 bases between them. Germline-derived CDR1 and CDR2 are LNHDA and SQIVND (reference sequence). This CDR3 comprises 18 residues. The CDR3 loop is CASSMGGRGKDMNTEAFF. The CDR3 region has the DNA TGTGCCAGTAGTATGGGGGGGCGCGGTAAGGACATGAACACTGAAGCTTTCTTT.

The chain employs TRBV7-6 and TRBJ2-3; D remains ambiguous. The CDR3 sequence is 16 residues long. The V and J ends lost 0 bases and 1 base respectively, with 11 bases between them. Germline assignment: CDR1 SGHVS and CDR2 FNYEAQ. The CDR3 DNA reads as TGTGCCAGCAGCTTAGCCCCCGGCCGGGGCACAGATACGCAGTATTTT. Translation gives CASSLAPGRGTDTQYF.

This clone was detected a few times. The genes are TRBV6-1 and TRBJ1-6, with TRBD1 as a possible D gene (5 bases). V shed 0 bases and J shed 4 bases, with 16 bases lying between them. From germline, CDR1 is MNHNS and CDR2 SASEGT. The CDR3 length is 18 residues. CDR3 region: CASSEAIDSSLYNSPLHF. The CDR3 nucleotides read TGTGCCAGCAGTGAAGCAATAGACAGCTCTTTATATAATTCACCCCTCCACTTT.

The gene calls are TRBV5-1 and TRBJ2-7; 7 bases are shared with TRBD2. Germline V lookup: CDR1 SGHRS, CDR2 YFSETQ. The CDR3 loop spans 16 amino acids. V dropped 6 bases and J dropped 1; count of bases not matched to a gene: 13. CDR3 coding DNA: TGCGCCAGCACCAAATTTGACAGCGGGGTGTCCTACGAGCAGTACTTC. Translated: CASTKFDSGVSYEQYF. Filled out from reference TRBV5-1 and TRBJ2-7, the complete variable domain reads KAGVTQTPRYLIKTRGQQVTLSCSPISGHRSVSWYQQTPGQGLQFLFEYFSETQRNKGNFPGRFSGRQFSNSRSEMNVSTLELGDSALYLCASTKFDSGVSYEQYFGPGTRLTVT.

The genes are TRBV5-1 and TRBJ2-2, with 9 bases lining up with TRBD1. This CDR3 is 18 amino acids long. Germline loops: CDR1 SGHRS, CDR2 YFSETQ. Germline trimming cut 3 bases from V and 7 bases from J; bases unmatched to any gene: 16. The CDR3 DNA follows: TGCGCCAGCAGCTCTGCCGGGACAGGGAGTTCGTTAGGCGGGGAGCTGTTTTTT. Its protein is CASSSAGTGSSLGGELFF.

Here the CDR3 DNA reads TGTGCCAGCAGCTCCCCTGGGGTTTCACCCCTCCACTTT. It encodes CASSSPGVSPLHF. V is TRBV7-2 and J is TRBJ1-6; no clear D gene. Germline assignment: CDR1 SGHTA and CDR2 FQGNSA. The length of the CDR3 is 13 residues. V lost 4 bases and J 9 bases, leaving 10 bases between the germline ends.

The J gene is TRBJ2-7, the V gene TRBV19, with 7 bases lining up with TRBD2. The junction had 12 bases not matched to a gene; V was cut back by 7 bases and J by 3 bases. This CDR3 has 15 amino acids. Germline CDR1 and CDR2: LNHDA and SQIVND (reference sequence). The CDR3: CASMDLGGSGYEQYF. CDR3 in DNA: TGTGCCAGTATGGACTTGGGGGGGTCAGGCTACGAGCAGTACTTC.

J is TRBJ2-1 and V is TRBV7-9, with D possibly TRBD1 on 6 matching bases. This CDR3 has 18 residues. V dropped 5 bases and J dropped 4 bases, with 24 bases sitting between them. Germline V gene data show CDR1 as SEHNR and CDR2 as FQNEAQ (reference sequence). The DNA for the CDR3 is TGTGCCAGCAGCCGTGACAGGACCCCTGGCACGTTTTACAATGAGCAGTTCTTC. As protein: CASSRDRTPGTFYNEQFF.

This chain links TRBV30 with TRBJ1-6; 9 bases align to TRBD1. From germline, CDR1 is GTSNPN and CDR2 SVGIG (reference sequence). V gave up 5 bases and J gave up 1 base; unmatched junction bases: 0. CDR3 length: 14 amino acids. The CDR3: CAWDRGSYNSPLHF. The CDR3 nucleotides are TGTGCCTGGGACAGGGGGTCCTATAATTCACCCCTCCACTTT.